The 30 T cell receptor beta chains below come from one sample, sequenced in a study of radiation and T cells in renal cell carcinoma. Measured with immunoSEQ multiplex PCR; TCRdb has only the in-frame clones, and not every one. Among 150,000 or so clones, around 89% were seen once, and the ten largest hold around 4%. Time point defined: baseline pretreatment blood. The treatment was: 15 Gy SBRT to primary tumor, nephrectomy 4 weeks later. Material: blood, obtained from a patient whose treatment included radiotherapy and nephrectomy. The receptors derive from a woman between 65 and 79 years old with renal cell carcinoma.

The V and J genes are TRBV2 and TRBJ2-2, with D unclear. This CDR3 comprises 15 residues. The V gene lost 1 base and the J gene lost 7 bases, with 13 bases spanning the gap. The V gene's germline CDR1 is SNHLY and CDR2 FYNNEI. CDR3 nucleotide sequence: TGTGCCAGCAGTGAAGAGCTACCCTACCTCGGGGAGCTGTTTTTT. Its translation is CASSEELPYLGELFF.

V gene TRBV5-4 combines with J gene TRBJ2-1, with TRBD2 identical over 15 bases. V gave up 3 bases and J gave up 7 bases; unmatched junction bases: 5. The germline V gene encodes CDR1 SGHNT and CDR2 YYREEE (reference sequence). The CDR3 is made up of 16 amino acids. DNA for the CDR3: TGTGCCAGCAGCTGGGGACTAGCGGGGGGTCGAAATGAGCAGTTCTTC. It is translated as CASSWGLAGGRNEQFF.

The CDR3 DNA reads as TGTGCCAGCAACTCAGGGGATCGGGCCCAGTACTTC. Residues: CASNSGDRAQYF. The rearrangement links TRBV6-6 to TRBJ2-5, with TRBD1 as a possible D gene (6 bases). Between the trimmed V and J ends, which lost 7 bases and 9 bases, there was a span of 15 bases. The germline V gene encodes CDR1 MNHNY and CDR2 SVGAGI (reference sequence). This CDR3 region has 12 residues.

The CDR3 loop is CASSLSPSWVNSPLHF. As DNA, the CDR3 is TGTGCCAGCAGTTTATCCCCCTCGTGGGTTAATTCACCCCTCCACTTT. V usage is TRBV27 and J usage is TRBJ1-6; D unclear. The CDR3 totals 16 residues. Germline assignment: CDR1 MNHEY and CDR2 SMNVEV (reference sequence). Deletions cut 0 bases from V and 6 bases from J, with 12 bases between.

This clone was picked up one time. The rearrangement links TRBV28 to TRBJ2-7; D uncertain. This CDR3 contains 14 residues. Germline CDR1 is MDHEN and CDR2 is SYDVKM. Trimming pared 6 bases from V and 0 bases from J, leaving 12 bases between. In DNA form, the CDR3 reads TGTGCCAGCAGCGACCGTCTGCTCTCCTACGAGCAGTACTTC. As protein: CASSDRLLSYEQYF.

The J gene is TRBJ2-7, the V gene TRBV11-3, with D uncertain. The V end lost 1 base, the J end lost 6 bases, and 16 bases lay between the germline ends. CDR3 length: 15 amino acids. Germline V CDR1 and CDR2: SGHNT, YENEEA. Here the CDR3 DNA reads TGTGCCAGCAGCTTAGCGTCCGCCGGAATGGGCGAGCAGTACTTC. Its protein product is CASSLASAGMGEQYF.

The chain couples TRBV4-2 to TRBJ1-4; tentative D call: TRBD1 (5 bases). The germline V gene encodes CDR1 LGHNA and CDR2 YNFKEQ. The V gene lost 0 bases and the J gene lost 4 bases, with 9 bases spanning the gap. This CDR3 spans 15 amino acids. The CDR3, as DNA: TGTGCCAGCAGCCAAGAGAGGGGAGGTAATGAAAAACTGTTTTTT. Amino acid sequence: CASSQERGGNEKLFF.

This clone was found once. The chain links TRBV19 to TRBJ2-2; D is ambiguous. The length of the CDR3 is 14 residues. CDR1 and CDR2 (germline): LNHDA, SQIVND (reference sequence). The ends were cut back, 5 bases at V and 6 bases at J, with 13 bases in the middle. The CDR3 nucleotides are TGTGCCAGTAGTCTCCAGACATCGGCCGGGGAGCTGTTTTTT. Translated, it gives CASSLQTSAGELFF.

The chain uses TRBV6-5 and TRBJ1-2; perhaps TRBD1 as D (6 bases). Germline lookup yields CDR1 MNHEY and CDR2 SVGAGI. V was cut by 10 bases and J by 6 bases, with 15 bases left in between. The CDR3 loop spans 12 amino acids. In nucleotides, the CDR3 is TGTGCCACCCTGGGGGGGACAAATGGCTACACCTTC. Translated, it gives CATLGGTNGYTF.

The genes are TRBV9 and TRBJ2-7, with D perhaps being TRBD1 or TRBD2 (5 bases each). Germline CDR1 SGDLS, CDR2 YYNGEE. This CDR3 region has 15 residues. Trimming removed 0 bases from V and 3 bases from J, with 13 bases in between. As DNA, the CDR3 is TGTGCCAGCAGCGTAGAAGGGTTTGGGGGCTACGAGCAGTACTTC. Protein sequence: CASSVEGFGGYEQYF.

The V and J genes are TRBV27 and TRBJ2-4, with 8 bases aligning to TRBD1. Germline CDR1 and CDR2: MNHEY and SMNVEV (reference sequence). There are 16 residues in the CDR3. The ends lost 5 bases at V and 0 bases at J; junction bases unmatched: 6. The CDR3 DNA reads as TGTGCCAGCAGTACGACAGGGGTTGGAGCCAAAAACATTCAGTACTTC. It specifies CASSTTGVGAKNIQYF.

This chain joins TRBV7-2 and TRBJ2-5, with D perhaps matching TRBD1 (5 bases). This CDR3 comprises 14 residues. Trimming removed 0 bases at V and 3 bases at J, with 8 bases between. Germline assignment: CDR1 SGHTA and CDR2 FQGNSA. The CDR3 reads CASSLAGPKETQYF. CDR3 bases: TGTGCCAGCAGCTTAGCGGGGCCTAAAGAGACCCAGTACTTC.

The chain carries TRBV6-1 and TRBJ1-5; the D is unclear. Between the trimmed V and J ends, which lost 5 bases and 0 bases, there was a span of 11 bases. The germline CDR1 and CDR2 sequences are MNHNS and SASEGT. The CDR3 contains 15 residues. The CDR3 here is CASSLEGYSNQPQHF. The CDR3 DNA reads TGTGCCAGCAGTCTAGAAGGGTATAGCAATCAGCCCCAGCATTTT.

This clone was counted a single time. The V gene is TRBV6-5, the J gene TRBJ1-1; no reliable D call. The ends were cut back, 8 bases at V and 0 bases at J, with 16 bases in the middle. CDR1 is MNHEY, CDR2 SVGAGI, per germline. This CDR3 is built from 15 residues. In DNA, the CDR3 is TGTGCCAGCGGAGGACTTCCGACCGTGAACACTGAAGCTTTCTTT. Translated: CASGGLPTVNTEAFF.

The rearrangement links TRBV7-2 to TRBJ1-2, with 8 bases that match TRBD1. The CDR3 is made up of 14 amino acids. J gave up 4 bases and V 5 bases, and 6 bases lay outside the gene matches. Germline V gene data show CDR1 as SGHTA and CDR2 as FQGNSA. The CDR3 bases are TGTGCCAGCAGCCGGACAGGGATAACCTATGGCTACACCTTC. Residues: CASSRTGITYGYTF. The entire variable domain, with the rest obtained from reference TRBV7-2 and TRBJ1-2, is as follows: GAGVSQSPSNKVTEKGKDVELRCDPISGHTALYWYRQSLGQGLEFLIYFQGNSAPDKSGLPSDRFSAERTGGSVSTLTIQRTQQEDSAVYLCASSRTGITYGYTFGSGTRLTVV.

This clone was seen a single time. The chain joins TRBV19 to TRBJ2-4; D perhaps matches TRBD2 (5 bases). This CDR3 is 14 amino acids long. The germline V gene has CDR1 LNHDA and CDR2 SQIVND (reference sequence). Trimming removed 4 bases at V and 3 bases at J, with 10 bases between. CDR3 residues: CASSTAGRKNIQYF. CDR3 in DNA: TGTGCCAGTAGTACGGCGGGCCGCAAAAACATTCAGTACTTC.

This chain's CDR3 is CASRGYEQYF. In DNA form, the CDR3 reads TGTGCCAGCAGGGGGTACGAGCAGTACTTC. The chain links TRBV28 to TRBJ2-7; the D is unclear. The CDR3 is made up of 10 amino acids. V shed 6 bases and J shed 4 bases, with 4 bases lying between them. Germline V gene sequence: CDR1 MDHEN, CDR2 SYDVKM.

This clone was counted only a few times. The chain couples TRBV7-6 to TRBJ2-5; possible D gene TRBD1, 6 bases. The CDR3 contains 15 residues. Trimming left V 0 bases short and J 2 bases short, with 10 bases between. Germline values: CDR1 SGHVS, CDR2 FNYEAQ. The CDR3 here is CASSLATTGQETQYF. DNA for the CDR3: TGTGCCAGCAGCTTAGCGACGACAGGACAAGAGACCCAGTACTTC. The full variable domain, rest sourced from reference TRBV7-6 and TRBJ2-5, is GAGVSQSPRYKVTKRGQDVALRCDPISGHVSLYWYRQALGQGPEFLTYFNYEAQQDKSGLPNDRFSAERPEGSISTLTIQRTEQRDSAMYRCASSLATTGQETQYFGPGTRLLVL.

This clone has only a few counts. The chain uses TRBV11-2 and TRBJ1-3; D unclear. This CDR3 has 14 amino acids. Trimming took 4 bases from V and 0 from J, leaving 7 bases between them. Germline CDR1 is SGHAT and CDR2 is FQNNGV. As DNA, the CDR3 is TGTGCCAGCAGCTCCAGGCTCTCTGGAAACACCATATATTTT. Translation gives CASSSRLSGNTIYF.

This rearrangement joins TRBV28 to TRBJ1-6; D may be TRBD1 (6 bases). The CDR3 has 19 residues. Trimming took off 5 bases at V and 0 bases at J, with 20 bases between the two ends. CDR1 is MDHEN, CDR2 SYDVKM, per germline. This chain's CDR3 is CASSPPLQGHSSYNSPLHF. The CDR3 region has the DNA TGTGCCAGCAGTCCCCCCCTCCAGGGACATAGCTCCTATAATTCACCCCTCCACTTT.

This clone was seen only a few times. The chain links TRBV11-1 to TRBJ2-1; a weak D match, TRBD2 (7 bases). This CDR3 spans 14 amino acids. The germline CDR1 and CDR2 sequences are SGHAT and FQDESV (reference sequence). V was clipped by 3 bases and J by 4 bases, with 10 bases between them. This chain's CDR3 is CASSLRGGYNEQFF. CDR3 nucleotides: TGTGCCAGCAGCTTGAGGGGGGGATACAATGAGCAGTTCTTC.

The chain joins TRBV19 to TRBJ1-3, with 7 bases that match TRBD1. Germline CDR1 LNHDA, CDR2 SQIVND (reference sequence). The CDR3 contains 17 residues. J was trimmed by 5 bases and V by 5 bases; bases with no gene match: 15. As DNA, the CDR3 is TGTGCCAGTAGTCCAGAGATCAGCCGGGACAGAAGAAACACCATATATTTT. It encodes CASSPEISRDRRNTIYF.

The rearrangement joins TRBV6-5 to TRBJ1-1; possibly TRBD1 for D (5 bases). This CDR3 is built from 15 residues. The V gene's germline CDR1 is MNHEY and CDR2 SVGAGI. Trimming pared 2 bases from V and 1 base from J, leaving 11 bases between. DNA for the CDR3: TGTGCCAGCAGTTACCCCCGGGGACCGAACACTGAAGCTTTCTTT. Translating gives CASSYPRGPNTEAFF.

CDR3 DNA sequence: TGTGCCAGTACCGTCACGGGGACAGGAAACACCATATATTTT. Its protein is CASTVTGTGNTIYF. The chain links TRBV19 to TRBJ1-3; the D gene is possibly TRBD1 (6 bases). The CDR3 totals 14 residues. V was trimmed by 7 bases and J by 4 bases, leaving 14 bases between them. Germline values: CDR1 LNHDA, CDR2 SQIVND (reference sequence). The complete variable domain, with remaining parts taken from reference TRBV19 and TRBJ1-3, reads DGGITQSPKYLFRKEGQNVTLSCEQNLNHDAMYWYRQDPGQGLRLIYYSQIVNDFQKGDIAEGYSVSREKKESFPLTVTSAQKNPTAFYLCASTVTGTGNTIYFGEGSWLTVV.

This chain joins TRBV5-1 and TRBJ1-2, with D perhaps matching TRBD1 (6 bases). V was cut by 0 bases and J by 8 bases, with 23 bases left in between. This CDR3 has 17 residues. Germline CDR1 reads SGHRS; CDR2 reads YFSETQ. The DNA for the CDR3 is TGCGCCAGCAGCTTGGTCCCCGGAAGGGCAGGGGACAAGGGCTACACCTTC. Translation: CASSLVPGRAGDKGYTF.

The chain is built from TRBV6-6 and TRBJ1-1, with D maybe TRBD1 (5 bases). This CDR3 is 14 amino acids long. Germline V gives CDR1 MNHNY, CDR2 SVGAGI (reference sequence). V was cut by 0 bases and J by 5 bases, with 10 bases left in between. The CDR3 DNA follows: TGTGCCAGCAGTTACTCGAGCAGGGATACTGAAGCTTTCTTT. Amino acid sequence: CASSYSSRDTEAFF.

V is TRBV5-4 and J is TRBJ2-3, with D possibly being TRBD1 (5 bases). From germline, CDR1 is SGHNT and CDR2 YYREEE (reference sequence). V dropped 0 bases and J dropped 5 bases, with 7 bases sitting between them. The CDR3 is made up of 13 amino acids. The CDR3 protein is CASSLVGQDTQYF. CDR3 in DNA: TGTGCCAGCAGCTTGGTGGGGCAAGATACGCAGTATTTT.

This clone has just one count. In the same sample, other DNA sequences code for this CDR3. The chain recombines TRBV7-9 with TRBJ1-1; the D gene is possibly TRBD1 (6 bases). Trimming removed 1 base at V and 1 base at J, with 7 bases between. This CDR3 comprises 14 residues. CDR1 and CDR2 from the germline V gene are SEHNR and FQNEAQ (reference sequence). The CDR3 nucleotides are TGTGCCAGCAGCTTAGGACAGGAGAACACTGAAGCTTTCTTT. It codes for CASSLGQENTEAFF.

The chain has TRBV6-4 and TRBJ1-5; the D gene is possibly TRBD1 (6 bases). CDR1 and CDR2 (germline): MRHNA, SNTAGT. The V end was cut by 7 bases, the J end by 3 bases, with 19 bases between. This CDR3 has 16 residues. Here the CDR3 DNA reads TGTGCCAGCATATCTTCGGGGCAGGGGAACAATCAGCCCCAGCATTTT. Translation: CASISSGQGNNQPQHF.

The V gene is TRBV5-6, the J gene TRBJ1-1; TRBD1 aligns across 8 bases. The germline V gene encodes CDR1 SGHDT and CDR2 YYEEEE. The junction had 16 bases not matched to a gene; V was cut back by 3 bases and J by 3 bases. This CDR3 has 18 residues. CDR3 amino acids: CASSWLRTGFDGDTEAFF. Here the CDR3 DNA reads TGTGCCAGCAGCTGGCTAAGGACAGGGTTTGATGGGGACACTGAAGCTTTCTTT.